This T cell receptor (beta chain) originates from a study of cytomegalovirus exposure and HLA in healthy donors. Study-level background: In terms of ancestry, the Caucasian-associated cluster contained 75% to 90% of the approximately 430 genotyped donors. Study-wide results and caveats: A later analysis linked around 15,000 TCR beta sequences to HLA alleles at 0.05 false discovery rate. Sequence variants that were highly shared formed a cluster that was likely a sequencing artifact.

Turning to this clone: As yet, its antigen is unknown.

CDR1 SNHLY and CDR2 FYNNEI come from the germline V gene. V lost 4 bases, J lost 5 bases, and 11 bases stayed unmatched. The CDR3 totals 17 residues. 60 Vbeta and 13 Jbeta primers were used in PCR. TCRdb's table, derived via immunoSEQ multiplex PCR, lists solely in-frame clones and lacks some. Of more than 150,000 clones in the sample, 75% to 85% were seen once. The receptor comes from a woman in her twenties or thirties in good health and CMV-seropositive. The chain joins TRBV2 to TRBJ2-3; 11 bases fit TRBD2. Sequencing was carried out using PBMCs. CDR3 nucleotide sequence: TGTGCCAGCAGTGTCCCAAATAGCGGGGGGGCCGAAGATACGCAGTATTTT. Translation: CASSVPNSGGAEDTQYF.